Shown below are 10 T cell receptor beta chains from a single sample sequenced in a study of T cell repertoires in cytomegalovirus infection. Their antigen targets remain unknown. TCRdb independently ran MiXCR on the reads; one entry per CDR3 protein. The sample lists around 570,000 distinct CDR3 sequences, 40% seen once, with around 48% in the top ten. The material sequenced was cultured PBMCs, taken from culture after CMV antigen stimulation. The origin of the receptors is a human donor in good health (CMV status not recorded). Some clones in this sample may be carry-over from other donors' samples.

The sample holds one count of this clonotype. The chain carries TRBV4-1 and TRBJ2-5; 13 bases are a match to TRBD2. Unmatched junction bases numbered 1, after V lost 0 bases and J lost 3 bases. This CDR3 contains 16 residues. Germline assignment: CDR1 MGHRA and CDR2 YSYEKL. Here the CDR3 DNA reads TGCGCCAGCAGCCAAGACGGACTAGCGGGAGAAGAGACCCAGTACTTC. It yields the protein CASSQDGLAGEETQYF.

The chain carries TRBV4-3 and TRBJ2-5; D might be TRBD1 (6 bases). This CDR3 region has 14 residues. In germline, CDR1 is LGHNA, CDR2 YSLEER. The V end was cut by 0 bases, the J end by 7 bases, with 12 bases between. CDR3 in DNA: TGCGCCAGCAGCCAAGATCAGGGGACGGGGACCCAGTACTTC. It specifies CASSQDQGTGTQYF.

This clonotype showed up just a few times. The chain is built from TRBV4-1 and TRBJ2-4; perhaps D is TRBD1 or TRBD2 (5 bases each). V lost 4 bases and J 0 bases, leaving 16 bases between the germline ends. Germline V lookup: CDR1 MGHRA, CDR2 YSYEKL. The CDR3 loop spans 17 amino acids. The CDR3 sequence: CASSLLSGTLAKNIQYF. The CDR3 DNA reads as TGCGCCAGCAGCCTCCTCTCGGGGACCTTAGCCAAAAACATTCAGTACTTC.

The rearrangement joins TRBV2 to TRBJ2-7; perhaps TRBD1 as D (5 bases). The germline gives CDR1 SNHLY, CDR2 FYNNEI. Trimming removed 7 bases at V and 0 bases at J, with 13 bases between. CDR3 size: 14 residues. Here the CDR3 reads CASTLSTASYEQYF. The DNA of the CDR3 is TGTGCCAGCACCCTCTCGACAGCCTCCTACGAGCAGTACTTC.

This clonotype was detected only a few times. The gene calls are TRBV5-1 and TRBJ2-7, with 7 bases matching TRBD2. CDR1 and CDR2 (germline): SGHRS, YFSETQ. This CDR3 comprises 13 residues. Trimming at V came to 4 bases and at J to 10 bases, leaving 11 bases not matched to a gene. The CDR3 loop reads CASSPTGTTEQYF. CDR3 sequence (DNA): TGCGCCAGCAGCCCTACCGGGACTACCGAACAGTACTTC.

The CDR3 DNA follows: TGTGCCAGCAGTTTAAGGGGGGGCAGGGGAACAGATACGCAGTATTTT. This translates into CASSLRGGRGTDTQYF. The chain couples TRBV27 to TRBJ2-3; a possible D gene is TRBD2 (7 bases). V was trimmed by 2 bases and J by 3 bases, leaving 15 bases between them. Germline CDR1 MNHEY, CDR2 SMNVEV (reference sequence). The CDR3 spans 16 residues.

The CDR3 protein is CSARDSISGNTIYF. The CDR3 coding sequence is TGCAGTGCTCGGGACAGTATCTCTGGAAACACCATATATTTT. This chain joins TRBV20-1 and TRBJ1-3; 7 bases fit TRBD1. V gave up 5 bases and J gave up 0 bases; unmatched junction bases: 4. This CDR3 has 14 residues. Germline V gene lookup returns CDR1 DFQATT and CDR2 SNEGSKA (reference sequence).

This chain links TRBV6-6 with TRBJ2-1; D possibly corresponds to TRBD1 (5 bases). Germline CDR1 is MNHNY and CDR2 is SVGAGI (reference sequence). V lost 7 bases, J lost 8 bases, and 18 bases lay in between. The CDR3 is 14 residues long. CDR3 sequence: CASIRVGAIDEQFF. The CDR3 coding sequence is TGTGCCAGCATAAGGGTAGGGGCCATAGATGAGCAGTTCTTC.

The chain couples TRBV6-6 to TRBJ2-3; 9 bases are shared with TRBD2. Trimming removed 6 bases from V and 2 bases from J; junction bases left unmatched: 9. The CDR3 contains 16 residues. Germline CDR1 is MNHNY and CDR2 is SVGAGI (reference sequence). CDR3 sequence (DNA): TGTGCCAGCAGCCGTAAGGCGGGGGGGGACACAGATACGCAGTATTTT. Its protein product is CASSRKAGGDTDTQYF.

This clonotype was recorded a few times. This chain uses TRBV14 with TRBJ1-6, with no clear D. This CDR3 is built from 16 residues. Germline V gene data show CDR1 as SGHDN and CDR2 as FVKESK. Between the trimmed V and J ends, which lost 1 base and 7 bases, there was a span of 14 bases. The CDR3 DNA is TGTGCCAGCAGCCAAGGGGCCGGTTTGGGGAATTCACCCCTCCACTTT. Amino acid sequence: CASSQGAGLGNSPLHF.